Listed below are T cell receptor beta chains from one sample, sequenced in a study of control samples from healthy donors and cancer patients. Sequenced by immunoSEQ multiplex PCR; TCRdb stores in-frame clones only, minus some. The top ten clones hold 0.68% of a sample with about 160,000 clones, about 94% of them seen once. Sequencing was done on a sample of blood. These receptors were collected from a woman in her twenties or thirties in good health. Both conserved end residues are part of each CDR3. The D gene is left open where the match is weak.

D: NA; J: TRBJ1-2; V: TRBV5-1; DNA: TGCGCCAGCAGCTTGGGGCAGGAGGGCTATGGCTACACCTTC; CDR3: CASSLGQEGYGYTF
D: NA; J: TRBJ2-7; V: TRBV30; DNA: TGTGCCTGGAACCTCCTCGCCGAGCAGTACTTC; CDR3: CAWNLLAEQYF
D: NA; J: TRBJ2-1; V: TRBV28; DNA: TGTGCCGGGTCAGGCAGGGACAATGAGCAGTTCTTC; CDR3: CAGSGRDNEQFF
D: TRBD2; J: TRBJ2-5; V: TRBV5-1; DNA: TGCGCCAGCAGCATAGGGACTAGCGGGAGGACAGGGGAGACCCAGTACTTC; CDR3: CASSIGTSGRTGETQYF
D: TRBD1; J: TRBJ1-4; V: TRBV3-1/TRBV3-2; DNA: TGTGCCAGCAGCCAAGCAGGTTCAGGACAGGGGGCAGTTTGGACTAATGAAAAACTGTTTTTT; CDR3: CASSQAGSGQGAVWTNEKLFF
D: TRBD1; J: TRBJ2-2; V: TRBV7-9; DNA: TGTGCCAGCAGGCCGGGACAGGGGACCGGGGAGCTGTTTTTT; CDR3: CASRPGQGTGELFF
D: NA; J: TRBJ2-3; V: TRBV5-4; DNA: TGTGCCAGCCGCACTGACTCAGGCACAGATACGCAGTATTTT; CDR3: CASRTDSGTDTQYF
D: NA; J: TRBJ1-5; V: TRBV24-1; DNA: TGTGCCACCGCCCGGAGGGATAGCAATCAGCCCCAGCATTTT; CDR3: CATARRDSNQPQHF
D: TRBD2; J: TRBJ2-3; V: TRBV4-3; DNA: TGCGCCAGCAGCCAAGGGAATTTGCGGGAGGCAGATACGCAGTATTTT; CDR3: CASSQGNLREADTQYF
D: NA; J: TRBJ1-3; V: TRBV30; DNA: TGTGCCTGGAAAAACTCTGGAAACACCATATATTTT; CDR3: CAWKNSGNTIYF
D: NA; J: TRBJ2-1; V: TRBV19; DNA: TGTGCCAGTAGTGCCCGGGTTTTCTACAATGAGCAGTTCTTC; CDR3: CASSARVFYNEQFF
D: NA; J: TRBJ2-1; V: TRBV11-2; DNA: TGTGCCAGCAGCTTAGGGAAACTAAATGAGCAGTTCTTC; CDR3: CASSLGKLNEQFF
D: TRBD2; J: TRBJ2-5; V: TRBV4-1; DNA: TGCGCCAGCAGCCAAGGCCGGGGTCTAGCGGGAGCAGAGACCCAGTACTTC; CDR3: CASSQGRGLAGAETQYF